The 6 T cell receptor beta chains presented below share a single source sample, sequenced in a study of tumor and adjacent non-tumor tissue in lung cancer (dated by TCRdb to 2017 to 2018). The library came from multiplex PCR. This sample was sequenced with an Illumina HiSeq 2500. TCRbeta libraries were constructed through three rounds of nested PCR with primers (Table S4) according to protocols modified from ARM-PCR. TCRdb applied fastp at Q25 and MiXCR to the public reads, then kept only in-frame beta chains. Duplicate CDR3 protein sequences are folded into a single record with the most common DNA and genes. The sample contains roughly 75,000 distinct CDR3 sequences, about two thirds of them found a single time. The ten largest clones represent approximately 30% of the sample. RNA was isolated from bulk, unsorted tissue, and RNA quality was assessed with a NanoDrop ND-1000 and an Agilent 2100. Distant non-tumor tissue taken more than 3 cm from the tumor edge was used as the normal lung sample.

The sequenced material came from distant non-tumor lung tissue. The receptor source for this set is a woman aged 45-65 years with non-small cell lung cancer.

The chain carries TRBV20-1 and TRBJ2-7; D remains unclear. V lost 6 bases, J lost 3 bases, and 18 bases lay in between. The CDR3 is made up of 14 amino acids. Germline V lookup: CDR1 DFQATT, CDR2 SNEGSKA (reference sequence). The CDR3 DNA sequence: TGCAGTGCAACACATCAGGACCGGTACTACGAGCAGTACTTC. It translates to CSATHQDRYYEQYF.

As to this clonotype: A much larger clone differs from this one at a single base, so this may be a read error. The rearrangement uses TRBV6-6 and TRBJ2-7; 8 nucleotides line up with TRBD2. The CDR3 is made up of 13 amino acids. Germline V gene data show CDR1 as MNHNY and CDR2 as SVGAGI (reference sequence). As DNA, the CDR3 is TGTGCCAGCAGCCTTCGGGGGGGATACGAGCGGTACTTC. This codes for CASSLRGGYERYF.

Regarding this clonotype: This may be a read error, as it is one base from a much larger clone. The chain recombines TRBV6-1 with TRBJ1-5; the D is unclear. Trimming removed 6 bases at V and 11 bases at J, with 11 bases between. The germline gives CDR1 MNHNS, CDR2 SASEGT. This CDR3 contains 11 residues. CDR3 in amino acids: CASRVVLAQHF. DNA of the CDR3: TGTGCCAGCAGGGTAGTTTTAGCCCAGCATTTT.

The chain is built from TRBV4-1 and TRBJ1-2; D is perhaps TRBD1 (6 bases). Between the trimmed V and J ends, which lost 0 bases and 4 bases, there was a span of 15 bases. Per the germline V gene, CDR1 is MGHRA and CDR2 is YSYEKL. The CDR3 is 16 amino acids. The chain's CDR3 is CASSQDLYRESYGYTF. For the CDR3, the DNA is TGCGCCAGCAGCCAAGATCTGTACAGGGAGAGCTATGGCTACACCTTC.

V usage is TRBV5-1 and J usage is TRBJ2-7, with D uncertain. The CDR3 is 14 residues long. Trimming took off 4 bases at V and 2 bases at J, with 13 bases between the two ends. The V gene's germline CDR1 is SGHRS and CDR2 YFSETQ. The CDR3 DNA reads as TGCGCCAGCAGCGCTGAGGACGGAACCTACGAGCAGTACTTC. Translated: CASSAEDGTYEQYF.

The V gene is TRBV11-2, the J gene TRBJ2-1, with D possibly TRBD2 on 5 matching bases. The CDR3 loop spans 14 amino acids. Trimming left V 1 base short and J 12 bases short, with 16 bases between. CDR1 is SGHAT and CDR2 is FQNNGV in the germline V gene. This CDR3 is CASSLVGGRGRQFF. CDR3 nucleotides: TGTGCCAGCAGCTTAGTTGGTGGACGAGGGAGGCAGTTCTTC.